These 27 T cell receptor beta chains were all obtained from the same sample, sequenced in a study of OX40 agonist ivuxolimab in advanced cancers. Some clones are missing from TCRdb's copy, which holds only in-frame ones; the method was immunoSEQ multiplex PCR. Here the sample spans about 54,000 clones, 85% to 90% being singletons. The source material was CD4+ or CD8+ T cells sorted from blood, sampled in a trial of the OX40 agonist ivuxolimab. These receptors were obtained from an adult with an advanced solid tumor such as melanoma, head and neck, liver or kidney cancer.

The table lists this clone with a count of one. CDR3 coding DNA: TGCGCCAGCAGGTCCCTCGACAGGGGGCCTAACACCGGGGAGCTGTTTTTT. It specifies CASRSLDRGPNTGELFF. The chain is built from TRBV5-1 and TRBJ2-2, with 10 nucleotides matching TRBD1. The CDR3 has 17 residues. The V and J ends lost 5 bases and 2 bases, in that order; junction bases with no gene match: 9. Germline V gives CDR1 SGHRS, CDR2 YFSETQ.

J is TRBJ1-2 and V is TRBV5-8; tentatively, D is TRBD1 (5 bases). V was clipped by 7 bases and J by 8 bases, with 9 bases between them. This CDR3 has 10 amino acids. CDR1 and CDR2 (germline): SGHTS, YDEGEE. The DNA for the CDR3 is TGTGCCAGCGTACCAGGGGGCTACACCTTC. This translates into CASVPGGYTF.

J is TRBJ1-1 and V is TRBV6-5, with TRBD1 as a possible D gene (5 bases). V lost 4 bases to trimming and J lost 4 bases, with 13 bases between them. In germline, CDR1 is MNHEY, CDR2 SVGAGI. The CDR3 runs 14 residues. In DNA, the CDR3 is TGTGCCAGCAGTTCGCCCAGGGAGGCCACTGAAGCTTTCTTT. Its translation: CASSSPREATEAFF.

V usage is TRBV5-5 and J usage is TRBJ1-3; D ambiguous. The germline V gene has CDR1 SGHKS and CDR2 YYEKEE (reference sequence). The CDR3 runs 14 residues. V lost 4 bases and J lost 4, with 12 bases in between. The CDR3 loop is CASSLGPSGNTIYF. The CDR3 DNA reads TGTGCCAGCAGCCTCGGTCCAAGCGGAAACACCATATATTTT. Supplemented by reference TRBV5-5 and TRBJ1-3, the full variable domain reads DAGVTQSPTHLIKTRGQQVTLRCSPISGHKSVSWYQQVLGQGPQFIFQYYEKEERGRGNFPDRFSARQFPNYSSELNVNALLLGDSALYLCASSLGPSGNTIYFGEGSWLTVV.

The V call is TRBV23-1, the J call TRBJ2-7, with a tentative D call TRBD1 (5 bases). TRBV23-1 falls under the ORF class, with uncertain function. The CDR3 totals 13 residues. V was pared by 7 bases and J by 6 bases, with 16 bases between. The CDR3 coding sequence is TGCGCCAGCACTTCACCGTCAGGGTTCGAGCAGTACTTC. It translates to CASTSPSGFEQYF.

This rearrangement joins TRBV29-1 to TRBJ2-5, with TRBD2 identical over 15 bases. The CDR3 sequence is 16 residues long. In germline, CDR1 is SQVTM, CDR2 ANQGSEA. With V trimmed by 7 bases and J by 3 bases, 9 bases remained unmatched. CDR3 bases: TGCAGCGCAGACGGGACTAGCGGGGGGCCGAAAGAGACCCAGTACTTC. Translation gives CSADGTSGGPKETQYF. Supplemented by reference TRBV29-1 and TRBJ2-5, the full variable domain reads SAVISQKPSRDICQRGTSLTIQCQVDSQVTMMFWYRQQPGQSLTLIATANQGSEATYESGFVIDKFPISRPNLTFSTLTVSNMSPEDSSIYLCSADGTSGGPKETQYFGPGTRLLVL.

This chain uses TRBV9 with TRBJ2-3, with unresolved D. The CDR3 length is 13 residues. Between the trimmed V and J ends, which lost 3 bases and 0 bases, there was a span of 5 bases. Looked up from germline, CDR1 is SGDLS and CDR2 is YYNGEE. The CDR3 is CASSASSTDTQYF. In DNA, the CDR3 is TGTGCCAGCAGCGCCTCTAGCACAGATACGCAGTATTTT.

The gene calls are TRBV28 and TRBJ1-4; 9 bases align to TRBD1. Germline V lookup: CDR1 MDHEN, CDR2 SYDVKM. The V and J ends lost 5 bases and 10 bases, in that order; junction bases with no gene match: 8. This CDR3 is 14 amino acids long. The CDR3 reads CASSPGDRDGKLFF. The CDR3 coding sequence is TGTGCCAGCAGTCCTGGGGACAGGGATGGAAAACTGTTTTTT.

The chain recombines TRBV12-5 with TRBJ2-7; 9 nucleotides match TRBD2. V trimming: 1 base; J trimming: 4 bases; junction bases outside the gene matches: 5. Germline V gene data show CDR1 as LGHNT and CDR2 as FRNRAP. CDR3 size: 15 residues. CDR3 sequence (DNA): TGTGCTAGTGGTTTGGAGGTAGCGGGAGAGTACGAGCAGTACTTC. Translating it yields CASGLEVAGEYEQYF.

This rearrangement joins TRBV14 to TRBJ1-4, with TRBD1 as a possible D gene (5 bases). The CDR3 is made up of 15 amino acids. From germline, CDR1 is SGHDN and CDR2 FVKESK. V shed 0 bases and J shed 8 bases, with 13 bases lying between them. Here the CDR3 reads CASSQEWGGDEKLFF. The DNA of the CDR3 is TGTGCCAGCAGCCAAGAGTGGGGCGGGGACGAAAAACTGTTTTTT.

J is TRBJ2-2 and V is TRBV30, with 8 bases aligning to TRBD1. Germline CDR1 is GTSNPN and CDR2 is SVGIG (reference sequence). The CDR3 consists of 15 residues. The trim removed 2 bases at V and 4 bases at J, leaving 6 bases unmatched. The CDR3: CAWSPRDRSTGELFF. CDR3 nucleotides: TGTGCCTGGAGTCCCCGGGACAGGAGCACCGGGGAGCTGTTTTTT.

This clone was seen only a few times. For the CDR3, the DNA is TGCGCCAGCGGCCCACAGGGGAACACTGAAGCTTTCTTT. Amino acids: CASGPQGNTEAFF. The chain employs TRBV5-1 and TRBJ1-1, with D maybe TRBD1 (6 bases). Germline V gene lookup returns CDR1 SGHRS and CDR2 YFSETQ. Trimming cost V 7 bases and J 1 base, with 11 bases left between them. This CDR3 is 13 amino acids long.

Concerning this clone: The junction departs from germline at one end; a sequencing error may be responsible. The chain recombines TRBV10-3 with TRBJ2-2; D may be TRBD1 or TRBD2 (7 bases each). The germline gives CDR1 ENHRY, CDR2 SYGVKD. This CDR3 region has 14 residues. DNA of the CDR3: TGTGCCGTCAGGGAGGGGGCAAGCACCGGGGAGCTGTTTTTT. Residues: CAVREGASTGELFF.

This clone was seen a single time. The chain couples TRBV30 to TRBJ2-7; 8 nucleotides align to TRBD1. Germline CDR1 reads GTSNPN; CDR2 reads SVGIG (reference sequence). This CDR3 has 16 residues. V shed 1 base, J shed 3 bases, and the junction held 11 bases outside the gene matches. CDR3 DNA sequence: TGTGCCTGGAGTGCCCTCCCCGGACAGGGTTTCTACGAGCAGTACTTC. Amino acids: CAWSALPGQGFYEQYF.

V and J are TRBV9 and TRBJ1-1, with D maybe TRBD1 (6 bases). The germline V and J ends were trimmed by 3 bases and 3 bases, with 12 bases remaining between them. The CDR3 loop spans 14 amino acids. Germline CDR1 reads SGDLS; CDR2 reads YYNGEE. The CDR3 loop is CASSAKGVDTEAFF. CDR3 sequence (DNA): TGTGCCAGCAGCGCGAAGGGGGTGGACACTGAAGCTTTCTTT. The complete variable domain, with remaining parts taken from reference TRBV9 and TRBJ1-1, reads DSGVTQTPKHLITATGQRVTLRCSPRSGDLSVYWYQQSLDQGLQFLIQYYNGEERAKGNILERFSAQQFPDLHSELNLSSLELGDSALYFCASSAKGVDTEAFFGQGTRLTVV.

The chain links TRBV28 to TRBJ1-6, with 9 bases matching TRBD1. CDR1 is MDHEN and CDR2 is SYDVKM in the germline V gene. The CDR3 is made up of 15 amino acids. The J segment lost 6 bases and the V segment lost 6 bases, leaving 6 bases of the junction unmatched. The chain's CDR3 is CASSQTTGGNSPLHF. Here the CDR3 DNA reads TGTGCCAGCAGCCAAACGACAGGGGGTAATTCACCCCTCCACTTT.

The chain recombines TRBV30 with TRBJ1-5, with TRBD1 identical over 9 bases. Germline trimming cut 0 bases from V and 2 bases from J; bases unmatched to any gene: 5. This CDR3 is 16 amino acids long. Germline V gene data show CDR1 as GTSNPN and CDR2 as SVGIG (reference sequence). Written as DNA, the CDR3 is TGTGCCTGGAGTGTACAGGGGGCGAGGGGCAATCAGCCCCAGCATTTT. Amino acids: CAWSVQGARGNQPQHF.

The V call is TRBV16, the J call TRBJ1-1; D is ambiguous. There are 15 residues in the CDR3. Germline values: CDR1 KGHSY, CDR2 FQNENV. V lost 0 bases to trimming and J lost 0 bases, with 8 bases between them. CDR3: CASSQSSSVNTEAFF. DNA of the CDR3: TGTGCCAGCAGCCAATCTTCTTCCGTGAACACTGAAGCTTTCTTT.

This chain links TRBV2 with TRBJ2-5; 7 bases agree with TRBD2. The CDR3 consists of 13 residues. After removal of 6 bases from V and 5 bases from J, the junction contained 6 bases not matched to a gene. Germline CDR1 and CDR2: SNHLY and FYNNEI. The CDR3 sequence is CASSNGGWETQYF. In DNA, the CDR3 is TGTGCCAGCAGCAACGGGGGGTGGGAGACCCAGTACTTC.

The rearrangement uses TRBV9 and TRBJ2-2; D perhaps matches TRBD1 (7 bases). The CDR3 has 16 amino acids. Trimming cost V 2 bases and J 1 base, with 12 bases left between them. Germline loops: CDR1 SGDLS, CDR2 YYNGEE. CDR3 protein: CASSVQGGGNTGELFF. The CDR3 DNA follows: TGTGCCAGCAGCGTGCAGGGGGGAGGGAACACCGGGGAGCTGTTTTTT.

The chain has TRBV30 and TRBJ1-2; tentatively, D is TRBD1 (6 bases). The V gene's germline CDR1 is GTSNPN and CDR2 SVGIG (reference sequence). Trimming removed 0 bases from V and 4 bases from J, with 18 bases in between. CDR3 length: 16 amino acids. The CDR3 DNA sequence: TGTGCCTGGAGTGTAGGGGACACCTCAAGAGGCTATGGCTACACCTTC. Protein sequence: CAWSVGDTSRGYGYTF. Filled out from reference TRBV30 and TRBJ1-2, the complete variable domain reads SQTIHQWPATLVQPVGSPLSLECTVEGTSNPNLYWYRQAAGRGLQLLFYSVGIGQISSEVPQNLSASRPQDRQFILSSKKLLLSDSGFYLCAWSVGDTSRGYGYTFGSGTRLTVV.

The chain joins TRBV27 to TRBJ2-2, with D perhaps TRBD2 (5 bases). Germline V lookup: CDR1 MNHEY, CDR2 SMNVEV (reference sequence). This CDR3 has 13 residues. V dropped 2 bases and J dropped 5 bases, with 6 bases sitting between them. In nucleotides, the CDR3 is TGTGCCAGCAGTTTAGAGGGAACCGGGGAGCTGTTTTTT. Encoded protein: CASSLEGTGELFF.

The rearrangement joins TRBV10-3 to TRBJ1-1; the D is unclear. The length of the CDR3 is 13 residues. In germline, CDR1 is ENHRY, CDR2 SYGVKD. V was cut by 7 bases and J by 5 bases, with 14 bases left in between. Here the CDR3 DNA reads TGTGCCATCACCCCCGGGATCGAAACTGAAGCTTTCTTT. This sequence encodes CAITPGIETEAFF.

V gene TRBV6-6 combines with J gene TRBJ2-5; 11 bases are a match to TRBD2. Per germline, CDR1 MNHNY and CDR2 SVGAGI (reference sequence). The V gene end was trimmed by 6 bases and the J gene end by 4 bases; junction bases not matched to a gene: 4. The CDR3 runs to 14 residues. Here the CDR3 reads CASRLTSGGETQYF. The CDR3 bases are TGTGCCAGCAGACTAACTAGCGGGGGAGAGACCCAGTACTTC.

This clone was recorded only once. This chain connects TRBV28 to TRBJ2-7; TRBD1 matches at 11 bases. Germline assignment: CDR1 MDHEN and CDR2 SYDVKM. The V gene end was trimmed by 6 bases and the J gene end by 6 bases; junction bases not matched to a gene: 7. CDR3 length: 14 amino acids. CDR3 residues: CASSPPGTGGEQYF. In nucleotides, the CDR3 is TGTGCCAGCAGCCCACCGGGGACAGGGGGCGAGCAGTACTTC.

This clone was picked up one time. The gene calls are TRBV18 and TRBJ1-2; a weak D match, TRBD1 (5 bases). The CDR3 runs 14 residues. V shed 0 bases and J shed 7 bases, with 12 bases lying between them. Germline V CDR1 and CDR2: KGHSH, LQKENI. CDR3 DNA: TGTGCCAGCTCACCACCTGACAGCCTTATTGGCTACACCTTC. This sequence encodes CASSPPDSLIGYTF.

This clone was picked up a small number of times. The rearrangement joins TRBV5-1 to TRBJ2-4; D may be TRBD1 or TRBD2 (5 bases each). Trimming took 0 bases from V and 8 from J, leaving 12 bases between them. CDR3 length: 14 residues. CDR1 and CDR2 from the germline V gene are SGHRS and YFSETQ. The CDR3 loop reads CASSLEGSGHIQYF. The CDR3 DNA reads TGCGCCAGCAGCTTGGAAGGGTCGGGGCACATTCAGTACTTC.